A selection of T cell receptor beta chains follows, all from one sample in a study of T-cell memory formation after mild COVID-19. TCRdb reanalysed the 5' RACE reads using MiXCR and keeps one entry per CDR3 protein. The sample has 250,000 to 400,000 distinct CDR3 sequences; around an eighth are singletons. Material: PBMCs or a T cell subset sorted from them (not recorded which). These receptors came from a man younger than 35 who had mild COVID-19 (a few samples of this study predate the infection). Cell type and time point are not known. Both conserved end residues are part of each CDR3. Each record gives: clone size, J gene, V gene, D gene, CDR3 DNA, CDR3 protein. A D gene is named only where the DNA matches it firmly. The size field is filled for only some rows; it gives once, few, many or a size class.

size: few; J: TRBJ2-1; V: TRBV5-5; D: .; DNA: TGTGCCAGCAGATTCGGACGAGAGCAGTTCTTC; CDR3: CASRFGREQFF
size: .; J: TRBJ1-4; V: TRBV11-2; D: TRBD1; DNA: TGTGCCAGCAGCTCGTCAGGGGGAATGGCTAATGAAAAACTGTTTTTT; CDR3: CASSSSGGMANEKLFF
size: few; J: TRBJ2-2; V: TRBV5-1; D: .; DNA: TGCGCCAGCAGCTCCAAGGGCGGGGAGCTGTTTTTT; CDR3: CASSSKGGELFF
size: .; J: TRBJ2-3; V: TRBV5-1; D: .; DNA: TGCGCCAGCAGCTTGGACGGGCCACCAGATACGCAGTATTTT; CDR3: CASSLDGPPDTQYF
size: once; J: TRBJ1-2; V: TRBV4-3; D: .; DNA: TGCGCCAGCAGCCAGTCCCCGGGAAGTAACTATGGCTACACCTTC; CDR3: CASSQSPGSNYGYTF
size: once; J: TRBJ1-4; V: TRBV5-1; D: .; DNA: TGCGCCAGCAGCCGCGCAGGGATAATGTTTACGGGTGAAAAACTGTTTTTT; CDR3: CASSRAGIMFTGEKLFF
size: few; J: TRBJ1-4; V: TRBV7-9; D: .; DNA: TGTGCCAGCAGCTTATATTCAGGGTTAGGAGAAAAACTGTTTTTT; CDR3: CASSLYSGLGEKLFF
size: .; J: TRBJ1-2; V: TRBV10-1; D: TRBD1; DNA: TGCGCCAGCAGCCGGGACAGATTAATTTCTAACTATGGCTACACCTTC; CDR3: CASSRDRLISNYGYTF
size: few; J: TRBJ1-5; V: TRBV7-9; D: .; DNA: TGTGCCAGCTCACTGGGGGCAAATCAGCCCCAGCATTTT; CDR3: CASSLGANQPQHF
size: .; J: TRBJ2-1; V: TRBV6-5; D: TRBD2; DNA: TGTGCCAGCAGTTACCCGGGGGGTTACAATGAGCAGTTCTTC; CDR3: CASSYPGGYNEQFF
size: few; J: TRBJ2-2; V: TRBV20-1; D: .; DNA: TGCAGTGCGCCGGACGGTTGGAACACCGGGGAGCTGTTTTTT; CDR3: CSAPDGWNTGELFF
size: few; J: TRBJ2-1; V: TRBV20-1; D: .; DNA: TGCAGTGCTCCCCTCGTCGGACGACGGAATGAGCAGTTCTTC; CDR3: CSAPLVGRRNEQFF
size: few; J: TRBJ2-7; V: TRBV9; D: TRBD2; DNA: TGTGCCAGCAGCGTAGTGCCTAGCGGGGGTGAGCAGTACTTC; CDR3: CASSVVPSGGEQYF
size: .; J: TRBJ2-5; V: TRBV3-1; D: TRBD2; DNA: TGTGCCAGCACCGGAGATACTAGCGGGGAGTACCAAGAGACCCAGTACTTC; CDR3: CASTGDTSGEYQETQYF
size: .; J: TRBJ1-1; V: TRBV29-1; D: .; DNA: TGCAGCGTTGAGGCGCAGGGATGGACTTTCTTT; CDR3: CSVEAQGWTFF
size: once; J: TRBJ1-4; V: TRBV6-2/TRBV6-3; D: .; DNA: TGTGCCAGCAGACGGCGGGGACTTTATGAAAAACTGTTTTTT; CDR3: CASRRRGLYEKLFF
size: few; J: TRBJ1-5; V: TRBV5-1; D: .; DNA: TGCGCCAGCAGGTGGGAGGCAGGCCAGCCCCAGCATTTT; CDR3: CASRWEAGQPQHF
size: .; J: TRBJ2-5; V: TRBV6-6; D: .; DNA: TGTGCCAGCAGGAAGGGGGGGGCGGGAGAGACCCAGTACTTC; CDR3: CASRKGGAGETQYF
size: .; J: TRBJ1-2; V: TRBV10-3; D: TRBD1; DNA: TGTGCCATGGGGGGCCAGGGGGCCAACTATGGCTACACCTTC; CDR3: CAMGGQGANYGYTF
size: .; J: TRBJ1-1; V: TRBV6-6; D: .; DNA: TGTGCCAGCAGTCGTAGCAGGGAAGGGGAAGCTTTCTTT; CDR3: CASSRSREGEAFF
size: .; J: TRBJ1-4; V: TRBV25-1; D: .; DNA: TGTGCCAGCACCTCGGGGACGTTGGATGAAAAACTGTTTTTT; CDR3: CASTSGTLDEKLFF
size: .; J: TRBJ2-6; V: TRBV6-6; D: TRBD1; DNA: TGTGCCAGCAGTTACTCGGACAGGGACTCTGGGGCCAACGTCCTGACTTTC; CDR3: CASSYSDRDSGANVLTF
size: few; J: TRBJ2-7; V: TRBV5-1; D: .; DNA: TGCGCCAGCGGAGTATACGAGCAGTACTTC; CDR3: CASGVYEQYF
size: few; J: TRBJ1-5; V: TRBV5-8; D: .; DNA: TGTGCCAGCAACTCGTGGGCAGAATATCAGCCCCAGCATTTT; CDR3: CASNSWAEYQPQHF
size: .; J: TRBJ1-2; V: TRBV6-1; D: .; DNA: TGTGCCAGCACCACCCCTCGTCAGGGGATGGGGGGCTACACCTTC; CDR3: CASTTPRQGMGGYTF
size: once; J: TRBJ1-1; V: TRBV7-9; D: .; DNA: TGTGCCAGCAGCTTACCCCGCCGGGGGGGTGAAGCTTTCTTT; CDR3: CASSLPRRGGEAFF
size: .; J: TRBJ2-1; V: TRBV4-1; D: .; DNA: TGCGCCAGCAGCCAGGTGCTGGTCCTTTGGGGTGATGAGCAGTTCTTC; CDR3: CASSQVLVLWGDEQFF
size: .; J: TRBJ2-1; V: TRBV5-1; D: TRBD2; DNA: TGCGCCAGCAGCTTGCCAGGGACTAGCGGGAATGAGCAGTTCTTC; CDR3: CASSLPGTSGNEQFF
size: .; J: TRBJ2-2; V: TRBV4-1; D: .; DNA: TGCGCCAGCAGCCAAGATCGCGAGACCTTCACCGGGGAGCTGTTTTTT; CDR3: CASSQDRETFTGELFF
size: few; J: TRBJ2-7; V: TRBV11-2; D: .; DNA: TGTGCCAGCAGCTTGGATGGGGCTGGATCCTACGAGCAGTACTTC; CDR3: CASSLDGAGSYEQYF
size: once; J: TRBJ2-5; V: TRBV7-6; D: TRBD2; DNA: TGTGCCAGCAGTCCTCGACTAGCGGGAGGGGAGACCCAGTACTTC; CDR3: CASSPRLAGGETQYF
size: .; J: TRBJ2-5; V: TRBV12-3/TRBV12-4; D: TRBD1; DNA: TGTGCCAGCAGACAGGGGCGGATTCAAGAGACCCAGTACTTC; CDR3: CASRQGRIQETQYF
size: few; J: TRBJ2-7; V: TRBV27; D: TRBD2; DNA: TGTGCCAGCACCCTCGGCGCGGGAGGCACCTACGAGCAGTACTTC; CDR3: CASTLGAGGTYEQYF
size: .; J: TRBJ2-1; V: TRBV12-3/TRBV12-4; D: .; DNA: TGTGCCAGCAGTGGGCCTGAGCAGTTCTTC; CDR3: CASSGPEQFF
size: .; J: TRBJ2-5; V: TRBV24-1; D: .; DNA: TGTGCCACCAGTGATTCATCTAGTTTGGAGACCCAGTACTTC; CDR3: CATSDSSSLETQYF
size: many; J: TRBJ1-1; V: TRBV6-2/TRBV6-3; D: TRBD1; DNA: TGTGCCAGCAGTTACCCCCTCTTGACAGGGCAGGGTTGGAACACTGAAGCTTTCTTT; CDR3: CASSYPLLTGQGWNTEAFF
size: .; J: TRBJ2-6; V: TRBV7-9; D: .; DNA: TGTGCCAGCAGCTTTGTCCTTGGGCGCTTCTCTGGGGCCAACGTCCTGACTTTC; CDR3: CASSFVLGRFSGANVLTF